The 10 T cell receptor beta chains below come from one sample, sequenced in a study of OX40 agonist ivuxolimab in advanced cancers. Measured with immunoSEQ multiplex PCR; TCRdb has only the in-frame clones, and not every one. The sample gives nearly 80,000 clones, about four fifths of which show up once; roughly 25% is in the top ten. Sequences were derived from CD4+ or CD8+ T cells sorted from blood, sampled in a trial of the OX40 agonist ivuxolimab. The origin of the receptors is an adult with an advanced solid tumor such as melanoma, head and neck, liver or kidney cancer.

V gene TRBV5-1 combines with J gene TRBJ2-1; 9 bases fit TRBD2. Looked up from germline, CDR1 is SGHRS and CDR2 is YFSETQ. This CDR3 contains 16 residues. With 0 bases clipped from V and 2 bases from J, the junction kept 3 bases outside the gene matches. This CDR3 reads CASSLGGRAPYNEQFF. CDR3 DNA sequence: TGCGCCAGCAGCTTGGGCGGGAGGGCCCCCTACAATGAGCAGTTCTTC.

This chain links TRBV5-8 with TRBJ2-7; TRBD2 matches 9 bases. The CDR3 loop spans 15 amino acids. Germline loops: CDR1 SGHTS, CDR2 YDEGEE. J lost 4 bases, V lost 2 bases, and 7 bases had no gene match. In DNA form, the CDR3 reads TGTGCCAGCAGCTTACGCGGGGGGGCCCGGTACGAGCAGTACTTC. It codes for CASSLRGGARYEQYF.

The chain combines TRBV7-2 with TRBJ1-2; D remains ambiguous. Germline V gene lookup returns CDR1 SGHTA and CDR2 FQGNSA. Trimming shortened V by 5 bases and J by 3 bases, and 16 bases separated the two germline ends. The CDR3 spans 15 residues. CDR3 sequence (DNA): TGTGCCAGCAGCGACGTACTAGGCAAGGACTATGGCTACACCTTC. It encodes CASSDVLGKDYGYTF.

This clone was counted only a few times. The rearrangement links TRBV13 to TRBJ2-3; D is possibly TRBD1 (5 bases). Germline assignment: CDR1 PRHDT and CDR2 FYEKMQ (reference sequence). Trimming shortened V by 3 bases and J by 0 bases, and 22 bases separated the two germline ends. The CDR3 is 19 residues long. CDR3 amino acids: CASSFPFMGPSTSTDTQYF. The CDR3 DNA is TGTGCCAGCAGCTTTCCTTTCATGGGGCCATCGACTAGCACAGATACGCAGTATTTT.

The chain joins TRBV19 to TRBJ2-2; D unclear. The CDR3 totals 14 residues. Germline CDR1 LNHDA, CDR2 SQIVND (reference sequence). V lost 0 bases and J 7 bases, leaving 9 bases between the germline ends. The CDR3 coding sequence is TGTGCCAGTAGTATAGATCCCCAAAGCGGGGAGCTGTTTTTT. As protein: CASSIDPQSGELFF.

V usage is TRBV29-1 and J usage is TRBJ1-4; no clear D. Germline CDR1 SQVTM, CDR2 ANQGSEA. V gave up 2 bases and J gave up 4 bases, with 5 bases separating them. The CDR3 length is 12 residues. CDR3 sequence: CSVEWNNEKLFF. In nucleotides, the CDR3 is TGCAGCGTTGAATGGAATAATGAAAAACTGTTTTTT.

The chain couples TRBV5-1 to TRBJ2-7; D is perhaps TRBD1 or TRBD2 (5 bases each). This CDR3 contains 13 residues. The ends were cut back, 4 bases at V and 3 bases at J, with 11 bases in the middle. Germline assignment: CDR1 SGHRS and CDR2 YFSETQ. The CDR3: CASSGTVGYEQYF. The CDR3 region has the DNA TGCGCCAGCAGCGGGACCGTGGGCTACGAGCAGTACTTC.

This sequence joins TRBV5-5 and TRBJ2-2, with D possibly TRBD2 on 6 matching bases. The germline V and J ends were trimmed by 4 bases and 0 bases, with 10 bases remaining between them. This CDR3 region has 15 residues. CDR1 and CDR2 (germline): SGHKS, YYEKEE (reference sequence). The CDR3 DNA reads TGTGCCAGCAGCCCGGGGGTGGCGAACACCGGGGAGCTGTTTTTT. Its protein product is CASSPGVANTGELFF.

The chain links TRBV2 to TRBJ2-5; D not resolved. The DNA end lines up better with TRBJ2-7; the J call may be wrong. CDR3 length: 13 residues. CDR1 and CDR2 (germline): SNHLY, FYNNEI. CDR3 bases: TGTGCCAGCAGCGGTGCTCTCAACTACGAGCAGTACTTC. Translating gives CASSGALNYEQYF.

This clone is a singleton in its sample. V gene TRBV18 combines with J gene TRBJ1-2; tentatively, D is TRBD1 (6 bases). The CDR3 has 14 residues. The germline V gene has CDR1 KGHSH and CDR2 LQKENI. The germline V and J ends were trimmed by 6 bases and 1 base, with 12 bases remaining between them. The CDR3 reads CASSPVDSNYGYTF. Here the CDR3 DNA reads TGTGCCAGCTCGCCGGTGGACAGTAACTATGGCTACACCTTC.